This T cell receptor beta chain was retrieved from a study of glioma-infiltrating T cells after dendritic cell vaccination. This clone occurred once. The PCR used 60 V beta and 13 J beta primers. Here immunoSEQ multiplex PCR was the method, and the copy in TCRdb shows in-frame clones only, minus some. The sample holds 50,000 to 80,000 clones, 82% seen once. Isocitrate dehydrogenase mutation was absent in all glioblastoma patients. The CDR3 has 15 residues. Losses at the gene ends were 5 bases for V and 7 bases for J; bases not matched to a gene: 11. Germline loops: CDR1 MNHEY, CDR2 SMNVEV (reference sequence).

The source material was blood, sampled before dendritic cell vaccination. V is TRBV27 and J is TRBJ2-1, with TRBD2 matching over 7 bases. The TCR sequence derives from a human donor with glioblastoma. The CDR3 reads CASSPLAGVRNEQFF. Written as DNA, the CDR3 is TGTGCCAGCAGTCCCTTGGCGGGGGTGAGAAATGAGCAGTTCTTC.